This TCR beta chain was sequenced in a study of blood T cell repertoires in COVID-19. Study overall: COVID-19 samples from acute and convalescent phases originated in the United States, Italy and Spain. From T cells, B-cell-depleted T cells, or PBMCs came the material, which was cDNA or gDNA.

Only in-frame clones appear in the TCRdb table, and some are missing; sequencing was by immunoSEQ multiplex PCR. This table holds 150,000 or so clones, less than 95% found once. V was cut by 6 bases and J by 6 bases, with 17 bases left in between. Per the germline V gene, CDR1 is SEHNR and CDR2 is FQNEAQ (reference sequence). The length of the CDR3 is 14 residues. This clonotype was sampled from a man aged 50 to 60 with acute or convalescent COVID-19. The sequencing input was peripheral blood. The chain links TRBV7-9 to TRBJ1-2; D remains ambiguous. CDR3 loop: CASRKADGANGYTF. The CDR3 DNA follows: TGTGCCAGCAGAAAGGCTGACGGAGCTAATGGCTACACCTTC. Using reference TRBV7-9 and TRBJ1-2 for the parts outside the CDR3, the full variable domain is DTGVSQNPRHKITKRGQNVTFRCDPISEHNRLYWYRQTLGQGPEFLTYFQNEAQLEKSRLLSDRFSAERPKGSFSTLEIQRTEQGDSAMYLCASRKADGANGYTFGSGTRLTVV.